This TCR beta chain was sequenced in a study of beta chain features in type 1 diabetes. Study-level findings and limits: Naive, central memory and regulatory TCRB repertoires appeared more similar among patients than healthy donors. For type 1 diabetes patients, VDJ junctions showed fewer insertions and more deletions.

Sequenced material consisted of expressed TCRB transcripts (all of the isolated RNA was reverse transcribed). Some clones are missing from TCRdb's copy, which holds only in-frame ones; the method was immunoSEQ multiplex PCR. The table records around 340,000 clones, roughly 21% of them present only once. This clone was picked up a small number of times. Its specificity is not known. Every sorted population was more than 98% pure. Germline lookup yields CDR1 SGHTA and CDR2 FQGTGA. The CDR3 runs to 15 residues. Trimming removed 5 bases from V and 5 bases from J, with 16 bases in between. The sequencing input was naive CD4+ T cells from blood. This chain links TRBV7-3 with TRBJ2-4; D unclear. This clonotype was obtained from a woman between 18 and 30 years old in good health. The CDR3: CASSLQGRPENIQYF. DNA of the CDR3: TGTGCCAGCAGCCTCCAAGGCAGGCCCGAAAACATTCAGTACTTC.